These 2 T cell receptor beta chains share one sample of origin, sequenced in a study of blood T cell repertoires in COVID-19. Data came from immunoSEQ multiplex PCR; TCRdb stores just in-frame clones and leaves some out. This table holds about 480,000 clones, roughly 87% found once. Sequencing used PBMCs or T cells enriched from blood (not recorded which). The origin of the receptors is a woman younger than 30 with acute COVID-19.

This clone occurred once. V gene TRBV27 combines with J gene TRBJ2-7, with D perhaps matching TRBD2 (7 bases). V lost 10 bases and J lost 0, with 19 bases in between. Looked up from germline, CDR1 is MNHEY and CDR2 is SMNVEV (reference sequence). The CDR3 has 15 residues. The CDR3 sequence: CATRPRGAFSYEQYF. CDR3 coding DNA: TGTGCCACTCGACCCCGGGGGGCCTTCTCCTACGAGCAGTACTTC.

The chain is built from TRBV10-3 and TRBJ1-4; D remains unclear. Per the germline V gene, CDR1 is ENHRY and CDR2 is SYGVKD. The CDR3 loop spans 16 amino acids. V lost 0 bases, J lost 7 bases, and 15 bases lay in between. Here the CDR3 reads CAISESNPGIGEKLFF. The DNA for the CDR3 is TGTGCCATCAGTGAGTCGAATCCGGGGATAGGTGAAAAACTGTTTTTT.